This T cell receptor (beta chain) was identified during a study of T cells in Graves' hyperthyroidism and ophthalmopathy. At the level of the study: Sampling of peripheral blood happened at initial diagnosis, prior to any treatment.

Study-wide findings and caveats: Before onset, ophthalmopathy was predicted by the model a median roughly 6.8 months earlier.

Authors of the study amplified TCR beta CDR3 regions from RNA transcripts. Researchers ran a first-round RT-PCR on the TCR CDR3 using the HTBI primer set. TCRdb independently ran MiXCR on the multiplex PCR reads; one entry per CDR3 protein. This sample has 650,000 to 850,000 distinct CDR3 sequences, with around 20% found just once. CDR1 and CDR2 (germline): DFQATT, SNEGSKA (reference sequence). The CDR3 totals 13 residues. The V end lost 6 bases, the J end lost 6 bases, and 17 bases lay between the germline ends. This clonotype has ten or more counts. Its antigen remains unidentified. This receptor was taken from a woman aged 50 to 60 with Graves' hyperthyroidism that later progressed to Graves' ophthalmopathy. The rearrangement links TRBV20-1 to TRBJ1-1; D is possibly TRBD1 (5 bases). The specimen was blood. The CDR3 is CSAPRVSGPEAFF. CDR3 nucleotide sequence: TGCAGTGCGCCACGGGTGTCGGGGCCTGAAGCTTTCTTT.